The present entry profiles one T cell receptor beta chain with its context. The antigen remains undetermined. The record originates from a study of cytomegalovirus exposure and HLA in healthy donors. Turning to the study itself: The same platform was used for the roughly 120 validation repertoires and the approximately 670 first-cohort repertoires, a later analysis reported. Broader study findings: A few chains tied to CMV proved CMV antigen-specific in vitro. Rare TCR sequences dominated, though some public TCRs recurred in many donors. Among TCR beta chains, those listed as cytomegalovirus-associated numbered under 200.

Trimming removed 2 bases at V and 2 bases at J, with 10 bases between. Germline loops: CDR1 MNHEY, CDR2 SMNVEV (reference sequence). CDR3 length equals 15 residues. Sequenced by immunoSEQ multiplex PCR; TCRdb stores in-frame clones only, minus some. The sample gives 250,000 to 300,000 clones, roughly 85% of which show up once; roughly 1% is in the top ten. The chain carries TRBV27 and TRBJ1-3, with D maybe TRBD1 (5 bases). The clonotype comes from a woman in her late teens or twenties in good health and CMV-seronegative. Sequenced: PBMCs. CDR3 DNA sequence: TGTGCCAGCAGTTTAGGGGGAGGTCCTGGAAACACCATATATTTT. The encoded protein is CASSLGGGPGNTIYF.